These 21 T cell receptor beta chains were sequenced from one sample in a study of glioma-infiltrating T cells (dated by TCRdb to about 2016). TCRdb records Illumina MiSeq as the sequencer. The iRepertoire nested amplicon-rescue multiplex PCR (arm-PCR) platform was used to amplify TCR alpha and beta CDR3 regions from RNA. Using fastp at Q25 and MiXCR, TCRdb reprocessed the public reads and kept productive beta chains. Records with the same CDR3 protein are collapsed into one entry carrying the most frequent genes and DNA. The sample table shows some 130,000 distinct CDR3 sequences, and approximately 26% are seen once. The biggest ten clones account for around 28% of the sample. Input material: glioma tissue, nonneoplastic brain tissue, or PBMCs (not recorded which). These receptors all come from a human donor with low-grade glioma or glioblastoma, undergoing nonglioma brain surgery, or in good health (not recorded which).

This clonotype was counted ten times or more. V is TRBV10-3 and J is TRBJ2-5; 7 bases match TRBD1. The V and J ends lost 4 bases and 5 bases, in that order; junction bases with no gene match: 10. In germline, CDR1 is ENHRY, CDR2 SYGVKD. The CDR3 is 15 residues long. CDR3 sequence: CAISGGTATGETQYF. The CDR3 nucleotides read TGTGCCATCAGTGGGGGGACAGCGACGGGGGAGACCCAGTACTTC.

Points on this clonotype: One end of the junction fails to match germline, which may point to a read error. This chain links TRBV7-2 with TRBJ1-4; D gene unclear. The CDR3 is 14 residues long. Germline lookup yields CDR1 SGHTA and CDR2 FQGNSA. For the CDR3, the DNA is TGTGTCAGCAGCTTCACAGCAACTAATGAAAAACTGTTTTTT. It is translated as CVSSFTATNEKLFF.

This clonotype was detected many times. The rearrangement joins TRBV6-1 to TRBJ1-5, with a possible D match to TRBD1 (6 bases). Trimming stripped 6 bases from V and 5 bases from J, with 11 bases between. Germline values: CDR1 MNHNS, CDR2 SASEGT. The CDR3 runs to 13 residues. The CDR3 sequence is CASSHRVHQPQHF. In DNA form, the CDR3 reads TGTGCCAGCAGCCACAGGGTCCATCAGCCCCAGCATTTT.

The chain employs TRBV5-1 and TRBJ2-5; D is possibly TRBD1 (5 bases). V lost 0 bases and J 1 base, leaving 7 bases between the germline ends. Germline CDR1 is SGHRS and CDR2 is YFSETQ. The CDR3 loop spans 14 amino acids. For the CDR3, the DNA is TGCGCCAGCAGCTTGGTCCAGGGCCAAGAGACCCAGTACTTC. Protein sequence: CASSLVQGQETQYF. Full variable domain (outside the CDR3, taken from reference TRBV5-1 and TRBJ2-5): KAGVTQTPRYLIKTRGQQVTLSCSPISGHRSVSWYQQTPGQGLQFLFEYFSETQRNKGNFPGRFSGRQFSNSRSEMNVSTLELGDSALYLCASSLVQGQETQYFGPGTRLLVL.

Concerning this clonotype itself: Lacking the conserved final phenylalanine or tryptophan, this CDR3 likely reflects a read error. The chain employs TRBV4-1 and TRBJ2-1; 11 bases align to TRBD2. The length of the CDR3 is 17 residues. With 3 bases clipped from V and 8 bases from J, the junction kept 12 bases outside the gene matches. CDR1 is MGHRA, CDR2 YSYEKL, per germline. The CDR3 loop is CASSHYISGGANHEQFS. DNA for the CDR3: TGCGCCAGCAGCCATTACATTAGCGGGGGGGCCAACCATGAGCAGTTCTCC.

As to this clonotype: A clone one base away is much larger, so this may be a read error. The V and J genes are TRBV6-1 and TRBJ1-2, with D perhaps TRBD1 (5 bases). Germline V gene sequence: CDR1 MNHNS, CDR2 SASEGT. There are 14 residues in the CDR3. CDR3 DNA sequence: TGTGCCAGCAGTGAACTGGGGCTCGGCTATGGCCACACCTTC. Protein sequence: CASSELGLGYGHTF.

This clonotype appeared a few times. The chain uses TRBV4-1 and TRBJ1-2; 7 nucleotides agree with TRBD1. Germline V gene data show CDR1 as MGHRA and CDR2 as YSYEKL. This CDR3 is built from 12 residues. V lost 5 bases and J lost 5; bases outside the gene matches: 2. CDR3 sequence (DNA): TGCGCCAGCAGCTCAGGGGGGTATGGCTACACCTTC. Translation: CASSSGGYGYTF.

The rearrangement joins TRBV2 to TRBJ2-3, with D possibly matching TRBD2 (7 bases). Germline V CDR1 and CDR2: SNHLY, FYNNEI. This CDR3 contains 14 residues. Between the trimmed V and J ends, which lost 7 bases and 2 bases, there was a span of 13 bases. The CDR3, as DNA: TGTGCCAGCAAGGGGGGGGCCAACACAGATACGCAGTATTTT. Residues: CASKGGANTDTQYF.

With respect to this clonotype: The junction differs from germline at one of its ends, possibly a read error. The CDR3 spells CASRLAQGRASYNEQFF. In DNA form, the CDR3 reads TGTGCCAGCAGGTTAGCGCAGGGCAGGGCCTCCTACAATGAGCAGTTCTTC. The genes are TRBV7-2 and TRBJ2-1, with D perhaps being TRBD1 or TRBD2 (5 bases each). The CDR3 has 17 residues. Germline V lookup: CDR1 SGHTA, CDR2 FQGNSA.

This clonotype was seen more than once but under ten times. In nucleotides, the CDR3 is TGTGCCAGCAGCTTCGGGGGGGGAGAGACCCAGTACTTC. This sequence encodes CASSFGGGETQYF. The V gene is TRBV7-8, the J gene TRBJ2-5, with 8 positions matching TRBD2. The CDR3 consists of 13 residues. CDR1 is SGHVS and CDR2 is FQNEAQ in the germline V gene. V lost 3 bases to trimming and J lost 4 bases; unmatched junction nucleotides: 1. Looking up the rest from reference TRBV7-8 and TRBJ2-5 gives the full variable domain: GAGVSQSPRYKVAKRGQDVALRCDPISGHVSLFWYQQALGQGPEFLTYFQNEAQLDKSGLPSDRFFAERPEGSVSTLKIQRTQQEDSAVYLCASSFGGGETQYFGPGTRLLVL.

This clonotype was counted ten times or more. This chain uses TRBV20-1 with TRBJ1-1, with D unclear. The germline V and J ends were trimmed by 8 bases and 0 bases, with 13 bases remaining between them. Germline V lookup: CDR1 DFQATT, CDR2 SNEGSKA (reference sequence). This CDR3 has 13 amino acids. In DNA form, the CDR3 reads TGCAGTCCGCGGAGACGGATGAACACTGAAGCTTTCTTT. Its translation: CSPRRRMNTEAFF.

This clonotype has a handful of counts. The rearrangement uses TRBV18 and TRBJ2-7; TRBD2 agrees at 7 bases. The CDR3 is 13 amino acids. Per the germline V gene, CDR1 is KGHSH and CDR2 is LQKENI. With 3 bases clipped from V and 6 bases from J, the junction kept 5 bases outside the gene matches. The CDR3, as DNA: TGTGCCAGCTCACCGGCCAGGACTAGCGAGCAGTACGTC. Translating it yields CASSPARTSEQYV.

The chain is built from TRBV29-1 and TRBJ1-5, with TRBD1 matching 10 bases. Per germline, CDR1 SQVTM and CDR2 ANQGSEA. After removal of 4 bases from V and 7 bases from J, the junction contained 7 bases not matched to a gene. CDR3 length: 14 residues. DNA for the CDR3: TGCAGCGTTGGGATGGGACAGGGGATCCAGCCCCAGCATTTT. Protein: CSVGMGQGIQPQHF.

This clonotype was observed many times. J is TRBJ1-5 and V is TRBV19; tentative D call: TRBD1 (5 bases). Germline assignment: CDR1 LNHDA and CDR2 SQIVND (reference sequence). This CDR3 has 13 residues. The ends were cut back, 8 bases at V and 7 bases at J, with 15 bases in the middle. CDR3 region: CASGDGGLQPQHF. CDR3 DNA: TGTGCCAGTGGGGACGGAGGGCTCCAGCCCCAGCATTTT.

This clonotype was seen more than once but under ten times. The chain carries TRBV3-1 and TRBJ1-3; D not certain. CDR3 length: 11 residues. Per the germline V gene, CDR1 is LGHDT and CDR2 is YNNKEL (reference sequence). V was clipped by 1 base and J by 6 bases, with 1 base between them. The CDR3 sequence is CASSQVNTIYF. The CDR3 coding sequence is TGTGCCAGCAGCCAAGTAAACACCATATATTTT.

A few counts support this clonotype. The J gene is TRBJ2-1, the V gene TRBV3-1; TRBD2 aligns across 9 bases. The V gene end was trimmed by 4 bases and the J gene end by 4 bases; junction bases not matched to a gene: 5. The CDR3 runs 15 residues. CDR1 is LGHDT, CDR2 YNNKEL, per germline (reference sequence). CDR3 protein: CASSRGGARYNEQFF. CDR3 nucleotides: TGTGCCAGCAGCCGCGGGGGGGCCAGGTACAATGAGCAGTTCTTC.

The CDR3 bases are TGTGCCAGCAGTGATGGGACAGGGGGCTTCTTTGAAGCTTTCTTT. It translates to CASSDGTGGFFEAFF. The chain couples TRBV6-4 to TRBJ1-1; the match to TRBD1 covers 12 bases. The CDR3 totals 15 residues. Per the germline V gene, CDR1 is MRHNA and CDR2 is SNTAGT. V was clipped by 3 bases and J by 7 bases; unmatched bases: 6.

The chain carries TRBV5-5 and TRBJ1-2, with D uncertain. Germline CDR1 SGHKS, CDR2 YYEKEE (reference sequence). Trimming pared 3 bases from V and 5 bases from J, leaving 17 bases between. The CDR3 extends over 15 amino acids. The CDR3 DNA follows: TGTGCCAGCAGCTCCCCCGACGGGAATCAGTATGGCTACACCTTC. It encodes CASSSPDGNQYGYTF.

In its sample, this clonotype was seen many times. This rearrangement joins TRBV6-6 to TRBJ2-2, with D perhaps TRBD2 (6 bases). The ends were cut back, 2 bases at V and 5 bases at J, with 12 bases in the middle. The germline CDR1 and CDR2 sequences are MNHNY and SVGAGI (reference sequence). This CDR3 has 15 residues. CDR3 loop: CASSYLVGTTGELFF. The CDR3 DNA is TGTGCCAGCAGTTACCTAGTTGGGACTACCGGGGAGCTGTTTTTT.

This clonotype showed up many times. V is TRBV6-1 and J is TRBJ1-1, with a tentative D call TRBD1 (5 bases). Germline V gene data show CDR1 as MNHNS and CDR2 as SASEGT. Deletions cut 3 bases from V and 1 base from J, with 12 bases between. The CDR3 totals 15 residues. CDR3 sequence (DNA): TGTGCCAGCAGTGACAAGGACACATGGAACACTGAAGCTTTCTTT. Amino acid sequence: CASSDKDTWNTEAFF.

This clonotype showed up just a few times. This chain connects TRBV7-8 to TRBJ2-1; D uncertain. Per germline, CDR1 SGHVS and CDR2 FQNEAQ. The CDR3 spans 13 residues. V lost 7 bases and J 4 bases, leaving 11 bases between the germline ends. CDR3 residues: CASTKARYNEQFF. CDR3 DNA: TGTGCCAGCACCAAAGCCCGATACAATGAGCAGTTCTTC.